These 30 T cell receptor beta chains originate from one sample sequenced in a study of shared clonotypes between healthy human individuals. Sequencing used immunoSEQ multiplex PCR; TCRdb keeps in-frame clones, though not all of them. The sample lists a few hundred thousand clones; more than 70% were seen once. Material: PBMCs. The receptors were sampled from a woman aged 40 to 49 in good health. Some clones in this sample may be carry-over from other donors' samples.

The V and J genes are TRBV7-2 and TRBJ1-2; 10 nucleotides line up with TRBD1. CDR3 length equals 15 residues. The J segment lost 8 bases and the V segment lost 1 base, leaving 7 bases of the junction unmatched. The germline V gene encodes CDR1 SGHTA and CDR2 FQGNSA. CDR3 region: CASSLGGGQGKGYTF. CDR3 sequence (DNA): TGTGCCAGCAGCTTAGGAGGGGGACAGGGGAAGGGCTACACCTTC. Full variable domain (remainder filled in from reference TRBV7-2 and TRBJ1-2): GAGVSQSPSNKVTEKGKDVELRCDPISGHTALYWYRQSLGQGLEFLIYFQGNSAPDKSGLPSDRFSAERTGGSVSTLTIQRTQQEDSAVYLCASSLGGGQGKGYTFGSGTRLTVV.

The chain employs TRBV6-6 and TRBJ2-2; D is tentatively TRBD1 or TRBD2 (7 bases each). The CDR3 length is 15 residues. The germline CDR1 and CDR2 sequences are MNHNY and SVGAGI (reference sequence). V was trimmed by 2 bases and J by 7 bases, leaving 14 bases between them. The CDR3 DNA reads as TGTGCCAGCAGTTACAGGGAGGGGGCAGGCGGGGAGCTGTTTTTT. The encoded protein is CASSYREGAGGELFF.

DNA of the CDR3: TGCAGCGTTTCGGGGGAGGCCTACGAGCAGTACTTC. Translated, it gives CSVSGEAYEQYF. The chain uses TRBV29-1 and TRBJ2-7; TRBD2 is a possible D gene (6 bases). CDR3 length equals 12 residues. V lost 5 bases and J lost 2, with 10 bases in between. The germline gives CDR1 SQVTM, CDR2 ANQGSEA.

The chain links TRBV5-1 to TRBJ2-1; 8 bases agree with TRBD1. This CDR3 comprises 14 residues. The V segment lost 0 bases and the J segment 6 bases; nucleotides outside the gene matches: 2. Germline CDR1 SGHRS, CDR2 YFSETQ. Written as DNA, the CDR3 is TGCGCCAGCAGCTTGGGACAGGGGAGCAATGAGCAGTTCTTC. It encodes CASSLGQGSNEQFF.

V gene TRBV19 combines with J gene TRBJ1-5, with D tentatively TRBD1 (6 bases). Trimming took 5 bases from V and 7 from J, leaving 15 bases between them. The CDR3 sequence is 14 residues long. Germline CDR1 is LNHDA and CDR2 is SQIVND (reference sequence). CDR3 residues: CASSPPEDRQPQHF. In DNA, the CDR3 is TGTGCCAGTAGTCCCCCCGAGGACAGACAGCCCCAGCATTTT. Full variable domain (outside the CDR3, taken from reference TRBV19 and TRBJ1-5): DGGITQSPKYLFRKEGQNVTLSCEQNLNHDAMYWYRQDPGQGLRLIYYSQIVNDFQKGDIAEGYSVSREKKESFPLTVTSAQKNPTAFYLCASSPPEDRQPQHFGDGTRLSIL.

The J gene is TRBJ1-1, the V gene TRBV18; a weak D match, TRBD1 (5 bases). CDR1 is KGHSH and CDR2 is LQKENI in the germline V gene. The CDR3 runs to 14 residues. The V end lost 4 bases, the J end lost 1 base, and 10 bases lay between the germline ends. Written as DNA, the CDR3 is TGTGCCAGCTCACGAGGGGCGGAGAACACTGAAGCTTTCTTT. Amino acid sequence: CASSRGAENTEAFF.

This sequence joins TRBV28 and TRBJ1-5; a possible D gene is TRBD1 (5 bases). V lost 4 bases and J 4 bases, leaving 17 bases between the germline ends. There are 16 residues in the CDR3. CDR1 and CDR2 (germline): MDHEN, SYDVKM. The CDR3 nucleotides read TGTGCCAGCAGTTCCCCTTCGGGGGAAGGAAATCAGCCCCAGCATTTT. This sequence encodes CASSSPSGEGNQPQHF.

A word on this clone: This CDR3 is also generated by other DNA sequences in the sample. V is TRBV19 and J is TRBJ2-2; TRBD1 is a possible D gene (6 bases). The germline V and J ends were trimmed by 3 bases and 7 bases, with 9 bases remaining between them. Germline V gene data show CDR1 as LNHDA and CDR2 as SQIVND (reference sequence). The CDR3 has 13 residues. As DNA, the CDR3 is TGTGCCAGTAGTATTTTAGGGGGCGGGGAGCTGTTTTTT. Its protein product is CASSILGGGELFF.

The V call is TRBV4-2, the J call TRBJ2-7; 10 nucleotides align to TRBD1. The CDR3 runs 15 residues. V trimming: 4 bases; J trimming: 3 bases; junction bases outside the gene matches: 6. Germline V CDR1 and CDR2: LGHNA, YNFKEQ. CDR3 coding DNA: TGTGCCAGCAGCCTGGGACAGGGGTTTGACTACGAGCAGTACTTC. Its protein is CASSLGQGFDYEQYF.

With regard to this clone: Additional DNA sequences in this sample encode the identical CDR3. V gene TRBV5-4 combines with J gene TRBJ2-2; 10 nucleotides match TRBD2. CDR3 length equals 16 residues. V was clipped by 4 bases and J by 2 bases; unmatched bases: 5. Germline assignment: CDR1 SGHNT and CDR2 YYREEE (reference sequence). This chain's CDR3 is CASSPGLAVNTGELFF. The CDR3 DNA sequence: TGTGCCAGCAGCCCAGGACTAGCGGTTAACACCGGGGAGCTGTTTTTT.

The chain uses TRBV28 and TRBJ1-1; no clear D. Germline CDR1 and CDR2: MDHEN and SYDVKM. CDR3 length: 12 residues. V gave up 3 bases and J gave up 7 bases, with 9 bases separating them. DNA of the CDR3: TGTGCCAGCAGTTTTTTCTTGAATGAAGCTTTCTTT. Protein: CASSFFLNEAFF.

In DNA, the CDR3 is TGTGCCTGGAGCCTACTGGGACTAGCCAAAAACATTCAGTACTTC. Translating gives CAWSLLGLAKNIQYF. The chain combines TRBV30 with TRBJ2-4; TRBD2 is a possible D gene (6 bases). The CDR3 is made up of 15 amino acids. Germline V CDR1 and CDR2: GTSNPN, SVGIG (reference sequence). The V end lost 3 bases, the J end lost 0 bases, and 12 bases lay between the germline ends.

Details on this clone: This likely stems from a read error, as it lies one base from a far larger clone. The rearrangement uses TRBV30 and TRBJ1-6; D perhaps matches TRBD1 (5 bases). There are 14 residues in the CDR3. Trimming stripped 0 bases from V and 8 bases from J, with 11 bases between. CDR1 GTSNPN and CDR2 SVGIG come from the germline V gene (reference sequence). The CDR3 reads CAWSVRGGDSPLHF. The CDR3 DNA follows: TGTGCCTGGAGTGTACGTGGGGGGGATTCACCCCTCCACTTT.

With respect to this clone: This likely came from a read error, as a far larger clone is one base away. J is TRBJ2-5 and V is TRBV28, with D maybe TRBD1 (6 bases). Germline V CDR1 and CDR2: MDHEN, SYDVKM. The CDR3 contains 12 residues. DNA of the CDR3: TGTGACAGCCAGGGGTACCAAGAGACCCAGTACTTC. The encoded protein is CDSQGYQETQYF.

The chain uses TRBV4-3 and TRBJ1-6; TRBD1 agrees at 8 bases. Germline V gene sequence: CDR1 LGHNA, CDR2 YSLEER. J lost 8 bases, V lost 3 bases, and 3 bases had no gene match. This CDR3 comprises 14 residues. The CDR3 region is CASSHGQGDSPLHF. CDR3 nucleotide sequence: TGCGCCAGCAGCCACGGACAGGGAGATTCACCCCTCCACTTT.

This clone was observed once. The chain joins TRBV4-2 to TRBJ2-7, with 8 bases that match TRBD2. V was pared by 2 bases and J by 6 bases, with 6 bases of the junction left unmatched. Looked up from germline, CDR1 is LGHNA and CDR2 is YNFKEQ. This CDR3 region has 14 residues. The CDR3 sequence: CASSQPGGPGEQYF. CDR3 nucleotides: TGTGCCAGCAGCCAACCGGGAGGGCCGGGCGAGCAGTACTTC.

In DNA form, the CDR3 reads TGTGCCAGCAGCCCCTCGGGACAGCTTAATGAAAAACTGTTTTTT. Amino acid sequence: CASSPSGQLNEKLFF. J is TRBJ1-4 and V is TRBV9, with TRBD1 identical over 7 bases. The V segment lost 4 bases and the J segment 4 bases; nucleotides outside the gene matches: 7. The germline V gene encodes CDR1 SGDLS and CDR2 YYNGEE. This CDR3 is built from 15 residues.

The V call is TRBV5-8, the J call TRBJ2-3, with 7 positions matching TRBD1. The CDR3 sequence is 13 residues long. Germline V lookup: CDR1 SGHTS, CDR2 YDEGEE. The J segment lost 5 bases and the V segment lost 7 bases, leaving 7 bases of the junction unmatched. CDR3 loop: CASRTGAEDTQYF. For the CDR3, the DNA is TGTGCCAGCCGAACAGGGGCGGAAGATACGCAGTATTTT.

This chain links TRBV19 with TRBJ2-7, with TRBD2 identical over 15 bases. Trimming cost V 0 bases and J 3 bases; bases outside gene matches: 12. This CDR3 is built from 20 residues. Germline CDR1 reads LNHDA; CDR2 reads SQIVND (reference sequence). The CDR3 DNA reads TGTGCCAGTAGTATAGATTTTGGACTAGCGGGAGGGACCCTCAACTACGAGCAGTACTTC. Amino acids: CASSIDFGLAGGTLNYEQYF.

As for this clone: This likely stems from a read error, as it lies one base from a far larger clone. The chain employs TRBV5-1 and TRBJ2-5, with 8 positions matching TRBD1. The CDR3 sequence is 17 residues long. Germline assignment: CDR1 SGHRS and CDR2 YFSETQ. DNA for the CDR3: TGCGCCAGCAGCTTGCGGCCTGGACAGGGATTGGGAGAGACCCGGTACTTC. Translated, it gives CASSLRPGQGLGETRYF.

The CDR3 loop reads CASSLGQNNQPQHF. The DNA of the CDR3 is TGTGCCAGCAGTTTAGGGCAGAACAATCAGCCCCAGCATTTT. The chain couples TRBV9 to TRBJ1-5; unclear D gene. In germline, CDR1 is SGDLS, CDR2 YYNGEE. The V end was cut by 5 bases, the J end by 3 bases, with 12 bases between. This CDR3 is 14 amino acids long.

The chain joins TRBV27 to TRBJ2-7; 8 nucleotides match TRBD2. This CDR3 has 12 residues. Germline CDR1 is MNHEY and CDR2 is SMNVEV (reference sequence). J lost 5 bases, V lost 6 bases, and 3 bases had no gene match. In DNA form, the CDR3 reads TGTGCCAGCAGGGGACTAGTGGACGAGCAGTACTTC. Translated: CASRGLVDEQYF.

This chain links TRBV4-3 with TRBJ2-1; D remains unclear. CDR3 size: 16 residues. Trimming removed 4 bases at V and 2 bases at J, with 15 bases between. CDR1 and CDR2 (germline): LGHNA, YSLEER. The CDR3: CASSPRLDSPYNEQFF. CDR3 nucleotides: TGCGCCAGCAGCCCCCGACTCGATAGTCCCTACAATGAGCAGTTCTTC.

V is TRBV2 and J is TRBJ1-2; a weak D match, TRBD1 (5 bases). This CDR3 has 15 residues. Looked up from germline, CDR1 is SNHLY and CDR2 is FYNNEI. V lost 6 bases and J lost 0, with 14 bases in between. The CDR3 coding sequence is TGTGCCAGCAGGGCAGACAGAACTCCTAACTATGGCTACACCTTC. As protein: CASRADRTPNYGYTF.

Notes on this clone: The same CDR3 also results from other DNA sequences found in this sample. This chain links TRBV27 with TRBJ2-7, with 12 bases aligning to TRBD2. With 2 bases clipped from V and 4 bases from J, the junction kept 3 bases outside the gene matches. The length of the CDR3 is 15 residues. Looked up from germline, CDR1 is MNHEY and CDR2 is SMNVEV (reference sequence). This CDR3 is CASSLRLAGAYEQYF. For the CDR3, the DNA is TGTGCCAGCAGTTTAAGACTAGCGGGAGCGTACGAGCAGTACTTC.

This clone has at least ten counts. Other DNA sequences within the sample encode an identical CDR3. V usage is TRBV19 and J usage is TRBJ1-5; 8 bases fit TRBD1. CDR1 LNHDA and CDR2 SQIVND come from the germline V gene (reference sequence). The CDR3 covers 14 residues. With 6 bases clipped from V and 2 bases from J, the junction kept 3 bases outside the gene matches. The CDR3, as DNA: TGTGCCAGTAGGGCAGGGGGCGGCAATCAGCCCCAGCATTTT. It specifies CASRAGGGNQPQHF.

CDR3 sequence (DNA): TGTGCCAGTAGTATTAGAAGGGCTTCGAACACCGGGGAGCTGTTTTTT. Protein sequence: CASSIRRASNTGELFF. The J gene is TRBJ2-2, the V gene TRBV19; no definite D call. The CDR3 runs to 16 residues. The V end was cut by 3 bases, the J end by 0 bases, with 11 bases between. Per the germline V gene, CDR1 is LNHDA and CDR2 is SQIVND (reference sequence).

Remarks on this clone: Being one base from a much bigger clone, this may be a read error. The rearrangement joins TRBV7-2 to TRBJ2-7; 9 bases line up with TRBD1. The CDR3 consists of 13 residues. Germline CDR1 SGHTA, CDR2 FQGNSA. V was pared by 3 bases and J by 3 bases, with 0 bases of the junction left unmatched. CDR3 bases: TGTGCCAGCAGCTTGACAGGGGGCTACGAGCAGTACTTC. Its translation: CASSLTGGYEQYF.

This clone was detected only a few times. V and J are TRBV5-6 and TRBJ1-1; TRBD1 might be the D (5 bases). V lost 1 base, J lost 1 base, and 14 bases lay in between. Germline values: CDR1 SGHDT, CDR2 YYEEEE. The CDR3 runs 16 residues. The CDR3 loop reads CASSLPRITGNTEAFF. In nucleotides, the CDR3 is TGTGCCAGCAGCTTGCCCAGAATTACAGGGAACACTGAAGCTTTCTTT.

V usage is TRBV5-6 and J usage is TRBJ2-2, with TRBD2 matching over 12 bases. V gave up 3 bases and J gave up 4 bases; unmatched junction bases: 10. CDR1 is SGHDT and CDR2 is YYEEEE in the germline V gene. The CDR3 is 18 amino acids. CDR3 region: CASSWGLAGGQRTGELFF. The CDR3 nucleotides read TGTGCCAGCAGCTGGGGGCTAGCGGGAGGGCAGCGCACCGGGGAGCTGTTTTTT.